What follows is one TCR beta chain and its context. Antigen specificity is unknown. The sample originates from a study of cytomegalovirus exposure and HLA in healthy donors. Per the germline V gene, CDR1 is MDHEN and CDR2 is SYDVKM. V lost 3 bases to trimming and J lost 8 bases; unmatched junction nucleotides: 11. The CDR3 runs to 16 residues. Use of 60 Vbeta and 13 Jbeta primers characterized the PCR. Sequencing used immunoSEQ multiplex PCR; TCRdb keeps in-frame clones, though not all of them. Seen here are some 200,000 clones, roughly 84% observed once, and the top ten hold 2% to 3%. Whole-study findings and limits: As a later analysis revealed, most CMV-associated TCR beta chains appeared HLA-restricted.

The receptor was isolated from a woman aged 50 to 60 in good health and CMV-seropositive. The sequenced sample consisted of PBMCs. This rearrangement joins TRBV28 to TRBJ1-4, with 8 bases lining up with TRBD1. The DNA of the CDR3 is TGTGCCAGCAGTTTGGACAGGGACCACACGTCGGAAAAACTGTTTTTT. Its translation: CASSLDRDHTSEKLFF.